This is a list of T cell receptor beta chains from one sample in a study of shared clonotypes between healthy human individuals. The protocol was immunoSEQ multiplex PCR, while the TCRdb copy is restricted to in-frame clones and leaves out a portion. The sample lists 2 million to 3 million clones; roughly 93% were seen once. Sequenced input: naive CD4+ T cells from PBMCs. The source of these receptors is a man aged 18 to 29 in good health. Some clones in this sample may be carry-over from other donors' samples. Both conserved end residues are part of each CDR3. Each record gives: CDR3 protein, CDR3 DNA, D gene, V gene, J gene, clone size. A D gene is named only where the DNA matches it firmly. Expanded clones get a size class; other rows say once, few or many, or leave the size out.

CASSLDPGLPPGELFF	TGTGCCAGCAGCTTAGATCCGGGACTCCCGCCCGGGGAGCTGTTTTTT	NA	TRBV11-2	TRBJ2-2	NA
CASSSGEKLFF	TGTGCCAGCAGTTCCGGGGAAAAACTGTTTTTT	NA	TRBV11-2	TRBJ1-4	NA
CASSPQGPDRGYWSTEAFF	TGTGCCAGCAGCCCCCAAGGGCCCGACAGGGGTTATTGGAGCACTGAAGCTTTCTTT	NA	TRBV21-1	TRBJ1-1	NA
CASRTGTGGRAFF	TGTGCCAGTAGGACCGGGACAGGGGGTAGAGCTTTCTTT	TRBD1	TRBV6-6	TRBJ1-1	NA
CASSPGTSGRDEQYF	TGTGCCAGCAGTCCCGGGACTAGCGGGAGAGACGAGCAGTACTTC	TRBD2	TRBV6-5	TRBJ2-7	NA
CASSFRPENTGELFF	TGTGCCAGCAGTTTCAGGCCCGAGAACACCGGGGAGCTGTTTTTT	NA	TRBV6-1	TRBJ2-2	NA
CASSYFWTSNEQYF	TGTGCCAGCAGTTACTTTTGGACGTCGAACGAGCAGTACTTC	NA	TRBV6-5	TRBJ2-7	NA
CASSLRTVYSNQPQHF	TGTGCCAGCAGTTTAAGGACAGTATATAGCAATCAGCCCCAGCATTTT	NA	TRBV28	TRBJ1-5	NA
CATSANVGRTDTQYF	TGTGCCACCAGCGCCAATGTGGGGCGCACAGATACGCAGTATTTT	NA	TRBV15	TRBJ2-3	NA
CASSPQTGGGYTF	TGTGCCAGCAGCCCTCAGACAGGGGGGGGCTACACCTTC	TRBD1	TRBV7-9	TRBJ1-2	NA
CASTGSLEAFF	TGTGCCAGCACCGGCTCTCTCGAAGCTTTCTTT	NA	TRBV28	TRBJ1-1	NA
CASSRDRYYNEQFF	TGCGCCAGCTCGAGGGACAGATACTACAATGAGCAGTTCTTC	TRBD1	TRBV10-1	TRBJ2-1	few
CASSLWAGYLRAEAFF	TGCGCCAGCAGCTTGTGGGCGGGGTACCTCCGGGCTGAAGCTTTCTTT	NA	TRBV5-1	TRBJ1-1	NA
CSAKREPQETQYF	TGCAGCGCCAAGCGGGAGCCACAAGAGACCCAGTACTTC	TRBD2	TRBV29-1	TRBJ2-5	NA
CASRMDSPRPQHF	TGTGCCAGCAGAATGGACAGTCCCCGGCCCCAGCATTTT	NA	TRBV28	TRBJ1-5	NA
CASSEATATSNEQFF	TGTGCCAGCAGTGAAGCTACAGCTACTAGCAATGAGCAGTTCTTC	NA	TRBV6-1	TRBJ2-1	NA
CASSPTRPGAGNSPLHF	TGTGCCAGCAGTCCAACTCGACCAGGGGCAGGGAATTCACCCCTCCACTTT	NA	TRBV28	TRBJ1-6	NA
CASSQDLASWQYF	TGTGCCAGCAGCCAAGATTTAGCGTCGTGGCAGTACTTC	NA	TRBV14	TRBJ2-7	once
CASSQGLAGGNNEQFF	TGCGCCAGCAGCCAAGGACTAGCGGGAGGGAACAATGAGCAGTTCTTC	TRBD2	TRBV4-3	TRBJ2-1	NA
CASSRLQGANYGYTF	TGTGCCAGCAGCCGCTTACAGGGGGCGAACTATGGCTACACCTTC	TRBD1	TRBV11-2	TRBJ1-2	NA
CASSQQLAGNTGELFF	TGTGCCAGCAGCCAACAACTAGCGGGAAACACCGGGGAGCTGTTTTTT	TRBD2	TRBV14	TRBJ2-2	NA
CASQDRTSQPQHF	TGTGCCAGCCAGGACAGGACGAGCCAGCCCCAGCATTTT	TRBD1	TRBV6-5	TRBJ1-5	NA
CASSRDLPQYF	TGTGCCAGCAGCCGCGACCTGCCGCAGTACTTC	NA	TRBV5-5	TRBJ2-7	NA
CASSLAFIGEKLFF	TGCGCCAGCAGCTTGGCTTTTATCGGTGAAAAACTGTTTTTT	NA	TRBV5-1	TRBJ1-4	NA
CASSSQSLAGGPGTGELFF	TGTGCCAGCAGCTCCCAGAGTCTAGCGGGAGGGCCAGGCACCGGGGAGCTGTTTTTT	TRBD2	TRBV7-2	TRBJ2-2	NA
CASSVRTVWSQYF	TGTGCCAGCAGCGTTAGGACCGTTTGGTCGCAGTATTTT	NA	TRBV28	TRBJ2-3	NA
CASSPIRGIEETQYF	TGTGCCAGCTCACCTATTAGGGGCATCGAAGAGACCCAGTACTTC	NA	TRBV18	TRBJ2-5	NA
CASSSRQLPYEQYF	TGCGCCAGCAGCTCGCGACAGTTGCCTTACGAGCAGTACTTC	NA	TRBV5-1	TRBJ2-7	once
CASSPSGSSGNEQFF	TGCGCCAGCAGTCCTAGCGGGAGCAGTGGGAATGAGCAGTTCTTC	TRBD2	TRBV5-1	TRBJ2-1	NA
CASSSGSRGQETQYF	TGTGCCAGCAGCTCTGGATCGCGGGGCCAAGAGACCCAGTACTTC	NA	TRBV7-9	TRBJ2-5	once
CASIRGPGREKLFF	TGTGCCAGCATCCGGGGCCCGGGGCGTGAAAAACTGTTTTTT	NA	TRBV28	TRBJ1-4	once
CASGPLAILTYNEQFF	TGTGCCAGCGGACCCTTAGCAATCTTGACCTACAATGAGCAGTTCTTC	NA	TRBV5-4	TRBJ2-1	NA